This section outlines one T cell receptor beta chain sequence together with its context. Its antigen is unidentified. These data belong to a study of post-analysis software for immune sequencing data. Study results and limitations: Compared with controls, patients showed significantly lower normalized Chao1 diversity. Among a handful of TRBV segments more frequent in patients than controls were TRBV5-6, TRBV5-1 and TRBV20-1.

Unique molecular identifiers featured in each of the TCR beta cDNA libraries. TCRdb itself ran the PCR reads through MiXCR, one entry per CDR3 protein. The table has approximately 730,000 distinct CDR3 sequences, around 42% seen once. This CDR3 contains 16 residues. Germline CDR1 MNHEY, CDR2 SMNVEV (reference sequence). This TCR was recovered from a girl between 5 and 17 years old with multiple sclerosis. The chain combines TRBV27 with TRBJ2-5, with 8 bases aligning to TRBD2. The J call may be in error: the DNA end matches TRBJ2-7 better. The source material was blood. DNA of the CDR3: TGTGCCAGCAGTTTATCCCAGTCGGCGGGGGGCTACGAGCAGTACTTC. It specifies CASSLSQSAGGYEQYF.